This T cell receptor beta chain was captured in a study of T cell clusters in autoimmune cytopenias. Study findings and constraints: Clustering suggested that physiological T cell clusters were missing in primary autoimmune cytopenia patients.

Points on this clonotype: Antigen unknown.

About 37,500 genome equivalents of blood DNA were amplified for TRB. Multiplex touch-down PCR amplified TRB using TRB-A and TRB-B pools in one tube. TCRdb re-called the multiplex PCR reads; one entry per CDR3 protein, DNA not given. The sample includes 3,400 or so distinct CDR3 sequences. This CDR3 has 13 residues. Looked up from germline, CDR1 is LNHDA and CDR2 is SQIVND (reference sequence). These same data were also listed under a study on T cell repertoires in aging, cancer and after chemotherapy.

The rearrangement joins TRBV19 to TRBJ1-5; TCRdb outputs TRBD1, but without DNA this stays unchecked. The sequenced material came from peripheral blood. The receptor was isolated from a human donor in good health. Here the CDR3 reads CASSEGPRQPQHF. Filled out from reference TRBV19 and TRBJ1-5, the complete variable domain reads DGGITQSPKYLFRKEGQNVTLSCEQNLNHDAMYWYRQDPGQGLRLIYYSQIVNDFQKGDIAEGYSVSREKKESFPLTVTSAQKNPTAFYLCASSEGPRQPQHFGDGTRLSIL.